This T cell receptor (beta chain) derives from a study of blood T cell repertoires in COVID-19. The wider study: Italy, Spain and the United States were the sources of the convalescent and acute COVID-19 samples.

Per the study methods: By means of reference gene primer amplification, nucleated cell counts were estimated. Assay: immunoSEQ multiplex PCR; the TCRdb copy retains only in-frame clones and omits some. The V and J calls and clone size are taken from that table; D and trimming were inferred from the DNA. The repertoire has roughly 500,000 clones, approximately 92% of them found once; the top ten carry around 0.92%. Unmatched junction bases numbered 7, after V lost 8 bases and J lost 4 bases. The CDR3 is 13 residues long. Germline V gene sequence: CDR1 MGHDK, CDR2 SYGVNS. Enrollment of patients from Seattle took place during active infection, with longitudinal follow-up.

The receptor was derived from a man between 18 and 29 years old with COVID-19, enrolled during active disease. This sequence joins TRBV25-1 and TRBJ2-5; 7 bases are a match to TRBD1. Sequenced material: peripheral blood. The CDR3 protein is CASGQTGTETQYF. In nucleotides, the CDR3 is TGTGCCAGCGGACAGACAGGGACAGAGACCCAGTACTTC. The complete variable domain, with remaining parts taken from reference TRBV25-1 and TRBJ2-5, reads EADIYQTPRYLVIGTGKKITLECSQTMGHDKMYWYQQDPGMELHLIHYSYGVNSTEKGDLSSESTVSRIRTEHFPLTLESARPSHTSQYLCASGQTGTETQYFGPGTRLLVL.